This entry is about one TCR beta chain. The antigen it recognizes is unknown. Base-call qualities are not available, and no considerably larger clone is one nucleotide away. The record originates from a study of CD8+ T cells in alopecia areata (dated by TCRdb to 2017 to 2018). Describing the broader study: The treated patients took part in an open-label pilot trial in which moderate-to-severe alopecia areata was treated with oral tofacitinib at 5 to 10 mg twice daily. Tofacitinib was administered for 6 to 18 months, and 6 months of follow-up off drug were then conducted to assess delayed response and recurrence. Disease severity in treated patients was measured with the SALT score, which quantifies the percentage of affected scalp surface area. To study T cell clonal expansion in alopecia areata, the researchers applied high-throughput TCRbeta sequencing to both the C3H/HeJ mouse model and human patients. On the human side, TCRbeta sequencing was run on scalp tissue and on sorted CD4+ and CD8+ peripheral blood T cells from healthy controls and from alopecia areata patients with either patchy or totalis/universalis disease. Biopsies were taken from tofacitinib-treated patients at baseline and again at 4 and 24 weeks into treatment, and several of those patients also had a later scalp biopsy. Scalp clonality was compared across normal scalp (n=4), patchy alopecia areata scalp (n=8), and alopecia totalis/universalis scalp (n=8). RNA came from the PAXgene miRNA kit for fixed scalp, the miRNeasy kit for PBMCs, and the RNeasy kit for mouse skin. immunoSEQ multiplex PCR using 35 Vbeta forward primers and 13 Jbeta reverse primers was used to amplify TCRbeta CDR3 regions.

V gives up 2 bases and J gives up 0 bases, and the segment between their germline ends measures 7 bases. From cysteine to phenylalanine, the CDR3 is 13 amino acids long. Only the CDR3 DNA is retained, 39 bases long and in frame from the first base. For CDR1 and CDR2, the germline V gene lists SQVTM and ANQGSEA. This specimen's treatment or condition label, interpreted: oral pan-JAK inhibitor, 5-10 mg twice daily. Lesional scalp punch biopsies and peripheral blood were obtained from alopecia areata patients. PBMCs were isolated by density centrifugation and stained for CD3, CD4 and CD8, and CD4+ and CD8+ T cells were sorted on a FACSAria. Broad study findings and their caveats: Because the treated cohort was small and had only one nonresponder, larger studies are needed to examine links between baseline CD8+ expansion and response. During tofacitinib treatment, many expanded lesional clones stuck around in both scalp and blood, and this persistence may partly explain why relapse happens after treatment is stopped. Lesional scalp, especially in alopecia totalis/universalis, showed higher clonality and more expanded CD8+ clones than normal scalp, suggesting antigenic drive. Unlike mouse skin, which is dominated by gammadelta T cells, normal human skin has resident alphabeta T cells that are also sequenced, and this complicates analysis of the scalp TCR repertoire. TCR sequences shared between patients were less clear than in mice, possibly partly because of HLA diversity in the patient population. Tofacitinib significantly decreased scalp clonality and the number of expanded CD8+ clones among the top 100 scalp clones.

Receptor amplification or capture employed the immunoSEQ multiplex PCR assay. For TCR sequencing, RNA was extracted from every sample and reverse transcribed into cDNA to serve as template. SuperScript III was used for first-strand cDNA synthesis, primed with a 2:1 mix of oligo-dT and random hexamers. A synthetic immune receptor repertoire was used to assess amplification bias, and residual bias was removed computationally. The paper's processing steps were these. After raw reads were preprocessed to remove errors, the CDR3 was defined following IMGT conventions as running from the conserved cysteine to phenylalanine. Clonality was computed by normalizing Shannon entropy by log2 of the number of productive unique TCRs and subtracting the result from 1. Whether each scalp clone was CD4 or CD8 was inferred by checking scalp TCRbeta sequences against the CD4 and CD8 repertoires from sorted blood. As stored in TCRdb, this immuneACCESS dataset retains in-frame rearrangements with V and J assigned. A fraction of the clones does not appear; measured against another copy, unresolved V genes explain less than half of the discrepancy, and the remainder lacks a known reason. V, J and clone size were drawn from that table, and D and trimming were deduced from the DNA. The sample table lists some 170,000 clones, roughly 60% of them with a count of one. Of the sample, 16% falls within the top ten clones.

Recombination connected TRBV29-1 to TRBJ1-1; D gene: possibly TRBD1, on 5 matching bases. This sample comprised CD4+ T cells sorted from blood, obtained at roughly week 58, from a patient treated with tofacitinib. The TCR was taken from a human donor with alopecia areata. The CDR3: CSVEWGVNTEAFF. DNA sequence: TGCAGCGTTGAATGGGGGGTGAACACTGAAGCTTTCTTT.